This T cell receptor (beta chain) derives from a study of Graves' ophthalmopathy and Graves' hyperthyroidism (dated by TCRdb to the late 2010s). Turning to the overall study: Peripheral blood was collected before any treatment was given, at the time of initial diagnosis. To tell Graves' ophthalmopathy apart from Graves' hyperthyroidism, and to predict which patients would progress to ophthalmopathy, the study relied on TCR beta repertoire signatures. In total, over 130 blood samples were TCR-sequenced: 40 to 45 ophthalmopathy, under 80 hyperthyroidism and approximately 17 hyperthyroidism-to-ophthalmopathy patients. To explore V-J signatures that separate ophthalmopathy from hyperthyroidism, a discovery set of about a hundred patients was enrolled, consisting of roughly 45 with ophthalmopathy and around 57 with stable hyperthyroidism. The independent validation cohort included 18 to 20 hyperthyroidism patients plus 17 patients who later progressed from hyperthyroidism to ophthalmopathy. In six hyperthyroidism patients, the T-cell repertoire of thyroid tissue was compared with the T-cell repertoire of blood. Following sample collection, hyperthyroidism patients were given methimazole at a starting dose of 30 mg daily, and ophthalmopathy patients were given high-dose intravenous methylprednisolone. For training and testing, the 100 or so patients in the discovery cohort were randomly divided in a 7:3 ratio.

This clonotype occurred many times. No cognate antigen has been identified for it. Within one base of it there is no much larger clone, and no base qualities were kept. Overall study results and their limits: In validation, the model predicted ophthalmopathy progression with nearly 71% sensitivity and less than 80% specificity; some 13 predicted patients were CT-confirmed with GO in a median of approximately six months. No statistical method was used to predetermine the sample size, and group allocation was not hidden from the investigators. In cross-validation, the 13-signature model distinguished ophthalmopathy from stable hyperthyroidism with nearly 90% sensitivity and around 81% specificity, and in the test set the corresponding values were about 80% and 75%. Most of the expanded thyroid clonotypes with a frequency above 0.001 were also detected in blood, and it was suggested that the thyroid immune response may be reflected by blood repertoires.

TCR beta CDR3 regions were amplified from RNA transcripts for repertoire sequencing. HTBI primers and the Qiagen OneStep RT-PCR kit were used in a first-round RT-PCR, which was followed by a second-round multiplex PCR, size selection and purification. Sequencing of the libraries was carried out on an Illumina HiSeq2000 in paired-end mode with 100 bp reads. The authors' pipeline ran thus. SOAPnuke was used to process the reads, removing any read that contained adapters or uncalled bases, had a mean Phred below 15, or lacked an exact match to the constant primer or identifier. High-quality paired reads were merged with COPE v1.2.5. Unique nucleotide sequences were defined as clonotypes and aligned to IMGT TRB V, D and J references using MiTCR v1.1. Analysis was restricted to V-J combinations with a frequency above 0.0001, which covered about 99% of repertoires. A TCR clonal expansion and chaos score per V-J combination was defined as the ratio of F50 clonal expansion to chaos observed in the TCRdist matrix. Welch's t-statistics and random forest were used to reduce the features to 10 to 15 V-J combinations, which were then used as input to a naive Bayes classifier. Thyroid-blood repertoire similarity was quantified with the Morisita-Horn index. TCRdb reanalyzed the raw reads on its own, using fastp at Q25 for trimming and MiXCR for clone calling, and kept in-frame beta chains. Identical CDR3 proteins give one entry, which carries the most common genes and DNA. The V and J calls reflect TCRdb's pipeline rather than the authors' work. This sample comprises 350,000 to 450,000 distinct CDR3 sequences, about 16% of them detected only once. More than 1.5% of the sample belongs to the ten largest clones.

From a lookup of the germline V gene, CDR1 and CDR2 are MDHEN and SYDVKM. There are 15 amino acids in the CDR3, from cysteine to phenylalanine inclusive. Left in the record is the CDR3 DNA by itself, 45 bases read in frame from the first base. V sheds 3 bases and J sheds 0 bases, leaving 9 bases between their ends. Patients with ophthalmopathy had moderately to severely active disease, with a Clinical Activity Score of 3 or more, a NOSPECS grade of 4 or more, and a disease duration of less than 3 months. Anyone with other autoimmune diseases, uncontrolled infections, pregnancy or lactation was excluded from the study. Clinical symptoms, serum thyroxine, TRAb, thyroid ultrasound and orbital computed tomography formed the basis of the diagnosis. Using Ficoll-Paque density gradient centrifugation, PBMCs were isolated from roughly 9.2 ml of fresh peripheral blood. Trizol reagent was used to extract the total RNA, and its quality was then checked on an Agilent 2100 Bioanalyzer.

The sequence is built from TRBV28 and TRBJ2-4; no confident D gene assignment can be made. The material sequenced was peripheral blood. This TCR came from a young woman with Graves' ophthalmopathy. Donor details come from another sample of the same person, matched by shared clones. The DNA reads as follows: TGTGCCAGCAGTTTCAATGAGCTAGCCAAAAACATTCAGTACTTC. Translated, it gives CASSFNELAKNIQYF.